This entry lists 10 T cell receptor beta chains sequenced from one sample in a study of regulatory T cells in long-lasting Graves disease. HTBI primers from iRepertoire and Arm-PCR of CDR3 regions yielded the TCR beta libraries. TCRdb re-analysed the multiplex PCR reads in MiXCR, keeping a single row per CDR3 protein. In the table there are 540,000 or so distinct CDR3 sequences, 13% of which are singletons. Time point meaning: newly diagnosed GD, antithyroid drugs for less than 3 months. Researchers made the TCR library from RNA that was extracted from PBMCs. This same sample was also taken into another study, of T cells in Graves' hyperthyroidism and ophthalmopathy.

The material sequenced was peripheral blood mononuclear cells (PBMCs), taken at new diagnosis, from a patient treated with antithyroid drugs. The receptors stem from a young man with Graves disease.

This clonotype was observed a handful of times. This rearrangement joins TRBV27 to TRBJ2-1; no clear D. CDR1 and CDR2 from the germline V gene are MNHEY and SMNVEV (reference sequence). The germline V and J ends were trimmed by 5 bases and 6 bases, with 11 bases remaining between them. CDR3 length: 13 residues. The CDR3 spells CASSTLSVNEQFF. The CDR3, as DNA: TGTGCCAGCAGTACGTTGTCTGTCAATGAGCAGTTCTTC.

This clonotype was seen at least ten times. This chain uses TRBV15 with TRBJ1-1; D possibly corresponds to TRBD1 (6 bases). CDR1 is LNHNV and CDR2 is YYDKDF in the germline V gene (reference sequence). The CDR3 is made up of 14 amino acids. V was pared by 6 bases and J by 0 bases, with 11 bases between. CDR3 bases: TGTGCCACCAGTCGGACAGATATGAACACTGAAGCTTTCTTT. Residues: CATSRTDMNTEAFF.

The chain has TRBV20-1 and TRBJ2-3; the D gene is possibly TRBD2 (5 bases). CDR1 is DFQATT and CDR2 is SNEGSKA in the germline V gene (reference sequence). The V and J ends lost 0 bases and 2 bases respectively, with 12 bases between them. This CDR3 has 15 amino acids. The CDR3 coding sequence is TGCAGTGCTAGAGATCGAGGGATGATCACAGATACGCAGTATTTT. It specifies CSARDRGMITDTQYF.

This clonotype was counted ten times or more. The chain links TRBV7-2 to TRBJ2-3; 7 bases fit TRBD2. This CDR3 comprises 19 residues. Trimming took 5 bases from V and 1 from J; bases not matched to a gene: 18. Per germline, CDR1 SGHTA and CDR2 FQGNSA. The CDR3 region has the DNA TGTGCCAGCAGCCCCCGAGGGGCCAGCGGGATATTACGCACAGATACGCAGTATTTT. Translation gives CASSPRGASGILRTDTQYF.

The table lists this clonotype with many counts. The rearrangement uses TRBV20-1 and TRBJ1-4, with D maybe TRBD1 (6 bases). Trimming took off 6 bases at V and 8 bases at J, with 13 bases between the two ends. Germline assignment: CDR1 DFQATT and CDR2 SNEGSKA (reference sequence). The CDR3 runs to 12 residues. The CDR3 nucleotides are TGCAGTGCCTTCAAGGGGGGAGAAAAACTGTTTTTT. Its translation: CSAFKGGEKLFF.

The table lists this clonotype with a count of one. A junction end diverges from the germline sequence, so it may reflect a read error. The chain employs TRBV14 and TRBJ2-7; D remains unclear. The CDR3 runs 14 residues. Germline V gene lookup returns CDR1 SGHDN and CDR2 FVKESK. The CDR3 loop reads CASSQDITAYEQHF. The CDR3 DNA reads TGTGCCAGCAGCCAAGATATAACCGCCTACGAGCAGCACTTC.

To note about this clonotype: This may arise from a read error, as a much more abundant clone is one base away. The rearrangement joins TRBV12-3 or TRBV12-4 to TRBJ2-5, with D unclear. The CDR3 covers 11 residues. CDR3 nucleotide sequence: TGTGCCAGCAGTCTAGGAAAGACCCAGCACTTC. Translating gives CASSLGKTQHF.

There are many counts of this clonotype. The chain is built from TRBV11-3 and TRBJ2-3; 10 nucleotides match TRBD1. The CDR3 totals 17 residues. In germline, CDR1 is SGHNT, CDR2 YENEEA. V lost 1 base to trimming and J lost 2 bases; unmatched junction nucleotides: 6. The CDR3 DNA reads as TGTGCCAGCAGCTTAGGAGGACAGGGGGTCCCCACAGATACGCAGTATTTT. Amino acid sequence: CASSLGGQGVPTDTQYF.

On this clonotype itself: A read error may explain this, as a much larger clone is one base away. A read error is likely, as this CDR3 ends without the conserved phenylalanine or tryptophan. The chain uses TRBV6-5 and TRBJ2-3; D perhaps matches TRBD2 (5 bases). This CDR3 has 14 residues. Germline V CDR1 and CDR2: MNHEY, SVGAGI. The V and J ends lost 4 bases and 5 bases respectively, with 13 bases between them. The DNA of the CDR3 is TGTGCCAGCAGTTTGGACTCCCGCGGAGATACGCAGTATTCT. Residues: CASSLDSRGDTQYS.

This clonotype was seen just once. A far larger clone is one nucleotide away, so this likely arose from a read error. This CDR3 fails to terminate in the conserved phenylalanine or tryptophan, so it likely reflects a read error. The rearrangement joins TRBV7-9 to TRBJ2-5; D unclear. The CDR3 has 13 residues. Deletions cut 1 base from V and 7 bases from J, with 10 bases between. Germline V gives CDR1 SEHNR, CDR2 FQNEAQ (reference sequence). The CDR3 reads CASSLEGEATQYY. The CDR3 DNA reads TGTGCCAGCAGCTTAGAGGGTGAGGCGACCCAGTACTAC.